Below are 9 T cell receptor beta chains sequenced from a single sample in a study of blood T cell repertoires in COVID-19. TCRdb's copy holds only in-frame clones and misses some; the assay was immunoSEQ multiplex PCR. The table shows under 250,000 clones, with roughly 84% occurring only once. The sample taken for sequencing was peripheral blood. The receptors shown here come from a man aged 50-60 years with COVID-19, enrolled during active disease.

V is TRBV12-3 or TRBV12-4 and J is TRBJ2-2; 7 bases are shared with TRBD1. J lost 5 bases, V lost 10 bases, and 7 bases had no gene match. The CDR3 spans 13 residues. CDR3: CATGQEITGELFF. The CDR3 bases are TGTGCCACAGGACAGGAGATAACCGGGGAGCTGTTTTTT.

V usage is TRBV2 and J usage is TRBJ2-2; D possibly corresponds to TRBD1 (6 bases). CDR1 and CDR2 (germline): SNHLY, FYNNEI. The ends were cut back, 3 bases at V and 5 bases at J, with 13 bases in the middle. The CDR3 totals 15 residues. DNA of the CDR3: TGTGCCAGCAGTGATTGGCAGGGGAGAACCGGGGAGCTGTTTTTT. Protein: CASSDWQGRTGELFF.

The gene calls are TRBV12-5 and TRBJ2-1, with 7 bases matching TRBD1. In germline, CDR1 is LGHNT, CDR2 FRNRAP. Germline trimming cut 7 bases from V and 6 bases from J; bases unmatched to any gene: 12. This CDR3 contains 15 residues. This chain's CDR3 is CASARGEDRSNEQFF. CDR3 bases: TGTGCTAGTGCTCGGGGAGAGGACAGGTCCAATGAGCAGTTCTTC.

This chain links TRBV5-1 with TRBJ2-6; the D gene is possibly TRBD2 (5 bases). The germline V and J ends were trimmed by 6 bases and 1 base, with 8 bases remaining between them. Germline V gene sequence: CDR1 SGHRS, CDR2 YFSETQ. This CDR3 is built from 14 residues. The CDR3 region is CASTPGSGANVLTF. Written as DNA, the CDR3 is TGCGCCAGCACCCCGGGGTCTGGGGCCAACGTCCTGACTTTC. Full variable domain (outside the CDR3, taken from reference TRBV5-1 and TRBJ2-6): KAGVTQTPRYLIKTRGQQVTLSCSPISGHRSVSWYQQTPGQGLQFLFEYFSETQRNKGNFPGRFSGRQFSNSRSEMNVSTLELGDSALYLCASTPGSGANVLTFGAGSRLTVL.

The chain employs TRBV18 and TRBJ1-3; D remains unclear. V lost 3 bases and J lost 0, with 6 bases in between. The CDR3 sequence is 14 residues long. Germline lookup yields CDR1 KGHSH and CDR2 LQKENI. The CDR3 is CASSPSNSGNTIYF. DNA for the CDR3: TGTGCCAGCTCACCTAGTAACTCTGGAAACACCATATATTTT.

This chain connects TRBV28 to TRBJ1-1; possible D gene TRBD1, 6 bases. CDR1 MDHEN and CDR2 SYDVKM come from the germline V gene. The V end lost 5 bases, the J end lost 3 bases, and 16 bases lay between the germline ends. The CDR3 loop spans 15 amino acids. The CDR3: CASSQQQGVYTEAFF. CDR3 coding DNA: TGTGCCAGCAGTCAACAACAGGGAGTCTACACTGAAGCTTTCTTT.

This chain joins TRBV19 and TRBJ2-1; D possibly corresponds to TRBD1 (7 bases). V gave up 7 bases and J gave up 0 bases, with 10 bases separating them. The germline gives CDR1 LNHDA, CDR2 SQIVND (reference sequence). This CDR3 contains 14 residues. In nucleotides, the CDR3 is TGTGCCAGTAACCAGGGGGGCTCCTACAATGAGCAGTTCTTC. Translated: CASNQGGSYNEQFF.

The chain has TRBV6-5 and TRBJ1-2; 8 positions agree with TRBD1. J gave up 4 bases and V 0 bases, and 4 bases lay outside the gene matches. Germline lookup yields CDR1 MNHEY and CDR2 SVGAGI. This CDR3 region has 15 residues. CDR3 coding DNA: TGTGCCAGCAGTTACTCCCCAGGGGGCAGCTATGGCTACACCTTC. This translates into CASSYSPGGSYGYTF.

This chain joins TRBV27 and TRBJ2-7; D may be TRBD2 (6 bases). In germline, CDR1 is MNHEY, CDR2 SMNVEV (reference sequence). Deletions cut 9 bases from V and 2 bases from J, with 14 bases between. CDR3 length: 13 amino acids. CDR3 in DNA: TGTGCCAGTCGCCGACTAGGCCCCTACGAGCAGTACTTC. It translates to CASRRLGPYEQYF.